Listed below are T cell receptor beta chains from one sample, sequenced in a study of blood T cell repertoires in COVID-19. The assay was immunoSEQ multiplex PCR, and TCRdb's table has in-frame clones only and misses some. The repertoire includes roughly 69,000 clones, approximately 80% of them detected once, and 3.5% to 4% sits in the top ten. The material sequenced was PBMCs or T cells enriched from blood (not recorded which). These receptor sequences come from a woman between 35 and 50 years old with acute COVID-19. Both conserved end residues are part of each CDR3. A D gene is named only where the DNA matches it firmly. Clone size appears in some rows only: once, few, many, or a class for an expanded clone.

V gene	J gene	D gene	clone size	CDR3 protein	CDR3 DNA
TRBV5-4	TRBJ2-2	TRBD1	NA	CASSTGTGVRGGELFF	TGTGCCAGCAGCACCGGGACAGGGGTACGCGGCGGGGAGCTGTTTTTT
TRBV6-4	TRBJ2-7	TRBD2	NA	CASSELAGRGEQYF	TGTGCCAGCAGTGAACTAGCGGGGCGCGGCGAGCAGTACTTC
TRBV2	TRBJ2-5	TRBD1	few	CASSWDRETQYF	TGTGCCAGCAGTTGGGACAGAGAGACCCAGTACTTC
TRBV27	TRBJ2-2	TRBD2	NA	CASSLLAAGANTGELFF	TGTGCCAGCAGCCTCTTAGCAGCGGGAGCGAACACCGGGGAGCTGTTTTTT
TRBV7-6	TRBJ1-6	NA	NA	CASSQREGWNSPLHF	TGTGCCAGCAGCCAAAGGGAGGGGTGGAATTCACCCCTCCACTTT
TRBV7-4	TRBJ2-5	NA	NA	CASSFKDSPETQYF	TGTGCCAGCAGCTTCAAGGACAGCCCGGAGACCCAGTACTTC
TRBV11-2	TRBJ2-2	NA	NA	CASSLKDLWTVRRAGELFF	TGTGCCAGCAGCTTAAAGGATCTCTGGACAGTCCGAAGGGCCGGGGAGCTGTTTTTT
TRBV6-1	TRBJ1-1	TRBD1	NA	CASSEAPTGGTEAFF	TGTGCCAGCAGTGAAGCCCCGACAGGGGGCACTGAAGCTTTCTTT
TRBV5-1	TRBJ2-5	TRBD2	NA	CASGTGTSGTFNQETQYF	TGCGCCAGCGGAACCGGGACTAGCGGCACCTTCAACCAAGAGACCCAGTACTTC
TRBV7-9	TRBJ2-4	TRBD2	NA	CASSVTSGGASDIQYF	TGTGCCAGCAGCGTCACTAGCGGGGGGGCCTCCGACATTCAGTACTTC
TRBV27	TRBJ1-1	NA	NA	CASRLLGGNTEAFF	TGTGCCAGCAGACTTTTGGGGGGAAACACTGAAGCTTTCTTT
TRBV15	TRBJ1-1	TRBD1	NA	CATSRGGTGGTEAFF	TGTGCCACCAGCAGAGGCGGGACAGGGGGCACTGAAGCTTTCTTT
TRBV7-9	TRBJ2-5	NA	NA	CASSAGETQYF	TGTGCCAGCAGCGCCGGGGAGACCCAGTACTTC
TRBV5-1	TRBJ1-1	TRBD1	NA	CASSVLPGQGDTEAFF	TGCGCCAGCAGCGTGCTCCCGGGACAGGGGGACACTGAAGCTTTCTTT
TRBV19	TRBJ1-4	NA	NA	CASHNPTGKRPEKLFF	TGTGCCAGTCATAACCCCACCGGGAAAAGGCCTGAAAAACTGTTTTTT
TRBV5-4	TRBJ2-1	TRBD1	NA	CASSLQGPGEQFF	TGTGCCAGCAGCCTACAGGGGCCGGGCGAGCAGTTCTTC
TRBV27	TRBJ2-7	NA	NA	CASGNYEQYF	TGTGCCAGCGGCAACTACGAGCAGTACTTC
TRBV4-1	TRBJ2-7	TRBD2	NA	CASSQGLAGGPKDEQYF	TGCGCCAGCAGCCAAGGACTAGCGGGAGGGCCTAAGGACGAGCAGTACTTC
TRBV19	TRBJ2-5	TRBD2	NA	CASSPTSGTQETQYF	TGTGCCAGTAGTCCGACTAGCGGAACCCAAGAGACCCAGTACTTC
TRBV28	TRBJ2-7	TRBD1	NA	CASSKGQGANEQYF	TGTGCCAGCAGCAAGGGACAGGGGGCCAACGAGCAGTACTTC
TRBV13	TRBJ1-3	NA	NA	CASSRTENSGNTIYF	TGTGCCAGCAGCAGGACAGAGAACTCTGGAAACACCATATATTTT
TRBV19	TRBJ1-5	NA	NA	CASRSGVVQPQHF	TGTGCCAGTAGATCAGGGGTAGTTCAGCCCCAGCATTTT
TRBV5-4	TRBJ2-5	NA	NA	CASSSDIRQETQYF	TGTGCCAGCAGCTCGGACATACGCCAAGAGACCCAGTACTTC
TRBV5-1	TRBJ2-3	TRBD2	NA	CASSPGTSFGTDTQYF	TGCGCCAGCAGCCCCGGGACTAGTTTTGGCACAGATACGCAGTATTTT
TRBV4-2	TRBJ1-1	NA	few	CASSQDGVSMNTEAFF	TGTGCCAGCAGCCAAGATGGTGTGAGCATGAACACTGAAGCTTTCTTT
TRBV2	TRBJ1-5	TRBD1	NA	CASSERTGRNQPQHF	TGTGCCAGCAGTGAAAGGACAGGGCGAAATCAGCCCCAGCATTTT